The 20 T cell receptor beta chains below were found in one sample sequenced in a study of T cell repertoires in cytomegalovirus infection. TCRdb ran MiXCR on the reads and lists one entry per CDR3 protein. The sample has around 740,000 distinct CDR3 sequences; roughly 35% are singletons. Source material: PBMCs. These receptor sequences come from a human donor in good health (CMV status not recorded). Some clones in this sample may be carry-over from other donors' samples.

The CDR3 here is CSVRTGDFGGANVLTF. The DNA for the CDR3 is TGCAGCGTGAGGACAGGGGATTTTGGCGGGGCCAACGTCCTGACTTTC. This chain connects TRBV29-1 to TRBJ2-6; 9 bases match TRBD1. In germline, CDR1 is SQVTM, CDR2 ANQGSEA. The CDR3 spans 16 residues. V lost 6 bases, J lost 4 bases, and 10 bases stayed unmatched. Looking up the rest from reference TRBV29-1 and TRBJ2-6 gives the full variable domain: SAVISQKPSRDICQRGTSLTIQCQVDSQVTMMFWYRQQPGQSLTLIATANQGSEATYESGFVIDKFPISRPNLTFSTLTVSNMSPEDSSIYLCSVRTGDFGGANVLTFGAGSRLTVL.

This clonotype was observed once. The chain uses TRBV6-2 or TRBV6-3 and TRBJ2-2; D perhaps matches TRBD2 (5 bases). Trimming shortened V by 2 bases and J by 3 bases, and 19 bases separated the two germline ends. The CDR3 spans 18 residues. Germline loops: CDR1 MNHEY, CDR2 SVGEGT. The CDR3 protein is CASSYHPRILDHTGELFF. The DNA for the CDR3 is TGTGCCAGCAGTTACCACCCGAGGATACTAGACCACACCGGGGAGCTGTTTTTT.

This clonotype was counted many times. This chain links TRBV7-8 with TRBJ2-6, with TRBD2 identical over 8 bases. This CDR3 comprises 18 residues. The trim removed 5 bases at V and 1 base at J, leaving 10 bases unmatched. Germline V CDR1 and CDR2: SGHVS, FQNEAQ. CDR3 loop: CASSVTGLVVSGANVLTF. The CDR3 DNA reads TGTGCCAGCAGCGTTACGGGACTAGTAGTTTCTGGGGCCAACGTCCTGACTTTC.

The rearrangement joins TRBV6-1 to TRBJ1-5; 7 positions match TRBD1. The CDR3 consists of 14 residues. V gave up 0 bases and J gave up 8 bases; unmatched junction bases: 4. Germline V lookup: CDR1 MNHNS, CDR2 SASEGT. The CDR3 coding sequence is TGTGCCAGCAGTGAAGCGACAGGGAGGGAGCCCCAGCATTTT. Translating it yields CASSEATGREPQHF.

This clonotype was detected only once. The chain recombines TRBV7-9 with TRBJ1-1; 8 nucleotides align to TRBD1. J lost 3 bases, V lost 8 bases, and 2 bases had no gene match. CDR1 is SEHNR and CDR2 is FQNEAQ in the germline V gene (reference sequence). The CDR3 is made up of 12 amino acids. CDR3 DNA: TGTGCCAGCGAACAGGGGGACACTGAAGCTTTCTTT. Its protein product is CASEQGDTEAFF.

The chain links TRBV19 to TRBJ2-7, with TRBD2 as a possible D gene (6 bases). The CDR3 runs to 18 residues. Germline V gene lookup returns CDR1 LNHDA and CDR2 SQIVND (reference sequence). The V end lost 5 bases, the J end lost 1 base, and 24 bases lay between the germline ends. The CDR3 coding sequence is TGTGCCAGTAGTCGATTTGGCGGGGCCGTTTCCTTTTCCTACGAGCAGTACTTC. Its protein product is CASSRFGGAVSFSYEQYF.

There are a few counts of this clonotype. The rearrangement joins TRBV5-1 to TRBJ1-2; D is ambiguous. This CDR3 spans 14 amino acids. V was clipped by 3 bases and J by 2 bases, with 11 bases between them. Germline V gene sequence: CDR1 SGHRS, CDR2 YFSETQ. CDR3 nucleotide sequence: TGCGCCAGCAGCTGGGCGGGCCGAAACTATGGCTACACCTTC. Its translation is CASSWAGRNYGYTF.

The chain joins TRBV7-8 to TRBJ2-7, with D possibly being TRBD1 (6 bases). The CDR3 loop spans 16 amino acids. V lost 5 bases and J 0 bases, leaving 17 bases between the germline ends. The germline gives CDR1 SGHVS, CDR2 FQNEAQ. The CDR3 sequence is CASSGRAQDSSYEQYF. In DNA form, the CDR3 reads TGTGCCAGCAGCGGAAGGGCCCAGGACAGCTCCTACGAGCAGTACTTC.

This clonotype was counted between two and nine times. The chain recombines TRBV12-3 or TRBV12-4 with TRBJ1-6; 7 bases align to TRBD1. This CDR3 comprises 15 residues. With 2 bases clipped from V and 7 bases from J, the junction kept 5 bases outside the gene matches. The DNA of the CDR3 is TGTGCCAGCAGTTTACAGGGGGTGACGAATTCACCCCTCCACTTT. It codes for CASSLQGVTNSPLHF.

CDR3 sequence: CASSTSGVYGYTF. In nucleotides, the CDR3 is TGTGCCAGCAGCACCTCAGGGGTCTATGGCTACACCTTC. The chain has TRBV7-6 and TRBJ1-2; possible D gene TRBD1, 6 bases. CDR1 and CDR2 from the germline V gene are SGHVS and FNYEAQ. Trimming pared 5 bases from V and 4 bases from J, leaving 11 bases between. The CDR3 has 13 residues.

This clonotype showed up just a few times. V usage is TRBV15 and J usage is TRBJ1-5, with D perhaps matching TRBD1 (6 bases). The CDR3 consists of 15 residues. Between the trimmed V and J ends, which lost 0 bases and 6 bases, there was a span of 12 bases. Per germline, CDR1 LNHNV and CDR2 YYDKDF (reference sequence). CDR3 in amino acids: CATSRDLGGFQPQHF. CDR3 sequence (DNA): TGTGCCACCAGCAGAGATTTGGGGGGCTTTCAGCCCCAGCATTTT. Full variable domain (remainder filled in from reference TRBV15 and TRBJ1-5): DAMVIQNPRYQVTQFGKPVTLSCSQTLNHNVMYWYQQKSSQAPKLLFHYYDKDFNNEADTPDNFQSRRPNTSFCFLDIRSPGLGDTAMYLCATSRDLGGFQPQHFGDGTRLSIL.

Notes on this clonotype: Being one base from a much bigger clone, this may be a read error. The rearrangement links TRBV7-2 to TRBJ2-2; 8 nucleotides match TRBD1. In germline, CDR1 is SGHTA, CDR2 FQGNSA. V lost 7 bases, J lost 5 bases, and 24 bases stayed unmatched. The CDR3 is made up of 20 amino acids. CDR3 DNA sequence: TGTGCCAGCAACTCCCCATCTACAAGGACAGGGTCCCCGAGGACCGGGGAGCTGTTTTTT. Protein sequence: CASNSPSTRTGSPRTGELFF.

About this clonotype: This may be a read error, as it is one base from a much larger clone. The genes are TRBV7-8 and TRBJ1-5, with 9 bases lining up with TRBD1. The CDR3 is 14 amino acids. Germline CDR1 reads SGHVS; CDR2 reads FQNEAQ. The CDR3 DNA reads as TGTGCCAGCAGGATAGACAGGGGGTATCAGCCCCAGCCTTTT. The encoded protein is CASRIDRGYQPQPF.

J is TRBJ1-5 and V is TRBV10-3; TRBD1 matches at 8 bases. With V trimmed by 10 bases and J by 7 bases, 15 bases remained unmatched. CDR3 size: 15 residues. Per the germline V gene, CDR1 is ENHRY and CDR2 is SYGVKD. CDR3 region: CATGRNQGAEQPQHF. CDR3 nucleotide sequence: TGTGCCACCGGACGGAATCAGGGGGCAGAACAGCCCCAGCATTTT.

This rearrangement joins TRBV6-6 to TRBJ2-6; D is unresolved. Deletions cut 0 bases from V and 0 bases from J, with 6 bases between. The CDR3 consists of 16 residues. Germline-derived CDR1 and CDR2 are MNHNY and SVGAGI (reference sequence). This chain's CDR3 is CASSYSRNSGANVLTF. The CDR3 nucleotides are TGTGCCAGCAGTTACTCGAGGAACTCTGGGGCCAACGTCCTGACTTTC.

The sample holds a few counts of this clonotype. CDR3: CASSSKVEGDTQYF. The CDR3 nucleotides read TGTGCCAGCAGCTCCAAGGTTGAAGGAGATACGCAGTATTTT. This chain connects TRBV7-8 to TRBJ2-3; D is ambiguous. The CDR3 is made up of 14 amino acids. V was cut by 4 bases and J by 5 bases, with 13 bases left in between. Looked up from germline, CDR1 is SGHVS and CDR2 is FQNEAQ. Looking up the rest from reference TRBV7-8 and TRBJ2-3 gives the full variable domain: GAGVSQSPRYKVAKRGQDVALRCDPISGHVSLFWYQQALGQGPEFLTYFQNEAQLDKSGLPSDRFFAERPEGSVSTLKIQRTQQEDSAVYLCASSSKVEGDTQYFGPGTRLTVL.

Concerning this clonotype itself: Sequence at one end of the junction differs from germline and may be a read error. The rearrangement uses TRBV4-2 and TRBJ2-2; TRBD2 might be the D (6 bases). The CDR3 runs 17 residues. Per the germline V gene, CDR1 is LGHNA and CDR2 is YNFKEQ. Here the CDR3 DNA reads TGTGCCAGCAGCCTTAAGCCGCGGGGACCGAACACCTGGGAGCTGTTTTTT. Its translation is CASSLKPRGPNTWELFF.

The J gene is TRBJ1-2, the V gene TRBV29-1; TRBD1 agrees at 7 bases. Trimming at V came to 6 bases and at J to 5 bases, leaving 18 bases not matched to a gene. The CDR3 totals 16 residues. Looked up from germline, CDR1 is SQVTM and CDR2 is ANQGSEA. CDR3 sequence (DNA): TGCAGCGTGGGGGTCCCAGGGGGGGCGCCCGATTATGGCTACACCTTC. Residues: CSVGVPGGAPDYGYTF.

This rearrangement joins TRBV27 to TRBJ2-7, with 7 nucleotides matching TRBD1. Germline loops: CDR1 MNHEY, CDR2 SMNVEV (reference sequence). The ends lost 6 bases at V and 1 base at J; junction bases unmatched: 18. The CDR3 has 18 amino acids. The CDR3 protein is CASRPPYDRDPLSYEQYF. DNA of the CDR3: TGTGCCAGCAGACCCCCATACGACAGGGATCCCCTTTCCTACGAGCAGTACTTC.

This clonotype was counted a few times. V is TRBV28 and J is TRBJ2-7; 9 nucleotides line up with TRBD1. CDR1 and CDR2 (germline): MDHEN, SYDVKM. V was pared by 7 bases and J by 7 bases, with 11 bases of the junction left unmatched. CDR3 length: 14 amino acids. This CDR3 is CASTAGTGRWEQYF. The CDR3 DNA sequence: TGTGCCAGCACTGCGGGGACAGGGCGGTGGGAGCAGTACTTC. The full variable domain, completed using reference TRBV28 and TRBJ2-7, is DVKVTQSSRYLVKRTGEKVFLECVQDMDHENMFWYRQDPGLGLRLIYFSYDVKMKEKGDIPEGYSVSREKKERFSLILESASTNQTSMYLCASTAGTGRWEQYFGPGTRLTVT.